This TCR beta chain was sequenced in a study of T cells in localized non-small cell lung cancer. Study results and limitations: Highest T cell clonality was seen in uninvolved adjacent lung, surpassing that measured in tumor. Elevated circulating T cell density in blood was associated with longer overall survival. Across samples, adjacent lung featured a median around 56 of the top 100 tumor clones.

Produced via immunoSEQ multiplex PCR; TCRdb's table is partial and in-frame only. The sample carries approximately 63,000 clones, around 90% recorded once. This clone was seen only once. Its antigen is undetermined. The material sequenced was peripheral blood, taken before any cancer treatment. This receptor was obtained from a man aged 35-69 years with stage I squamous cell lung carcinoma.

The CDR3, as DNA: TGTGCCAGCAGCTTAACGAGCTCTGGAAACACCATATATTTT. It codes for CASSLTSSGNTIYF. The chain recombines TRBV7-2 with TRBJ1-3; D unclear. V was clipped by 2 bases and J by 0 bases, with 5 bases between them. The CDR3 runs 14 residues. The germline V gene has CDR1 SGHTA and CDR2 FQGNSA.